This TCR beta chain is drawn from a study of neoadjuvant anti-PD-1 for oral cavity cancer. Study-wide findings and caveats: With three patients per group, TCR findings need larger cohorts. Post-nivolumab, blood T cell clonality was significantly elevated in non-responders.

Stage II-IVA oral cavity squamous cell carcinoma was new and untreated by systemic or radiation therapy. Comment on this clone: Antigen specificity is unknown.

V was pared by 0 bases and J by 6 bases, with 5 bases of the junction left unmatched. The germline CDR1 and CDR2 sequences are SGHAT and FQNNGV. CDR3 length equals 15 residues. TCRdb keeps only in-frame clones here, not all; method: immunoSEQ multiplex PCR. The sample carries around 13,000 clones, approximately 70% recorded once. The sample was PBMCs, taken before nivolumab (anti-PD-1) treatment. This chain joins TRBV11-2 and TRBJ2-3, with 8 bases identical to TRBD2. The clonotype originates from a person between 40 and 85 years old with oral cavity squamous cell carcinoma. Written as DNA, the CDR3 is TGTGCCAGCAGCTTAGAAAGCGGGAGCTGGGATACGCAGTATTTT. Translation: CASSLESGSWDTQYF.